This T cell receptor beta chain was found in a study of T cell responses to AZD1222 COVID-19 vaccine. Study-level findings and limits: Regions 160-218 and 743-854 held dominance among vaccine-associated CD4 TCRs, which spanned spike. Sampled repertoires all dated from after the peak T cell response. At baseline, seropositivity was found in only a handful of AZD1222 recipients.

Generated by immunoSEQ multiplex PCR, the TCRdb table keeps only in-frame clones and is missing some. The data hold under 130,000 clones, with 80% to 90% observed a single time. This CDR3 region has 13 residues. Germline V gives CDR1 ENHRY, CDR2 SYGVKD. Trimming stripped 11 bases from V and 5 bases from J, with 15 bases between. In this sample, this clone turned up once. As yet, its antigen is unknown. The origin of this receptor is an adult in good health. This sequence joins TRBV10-3 and TRBJ2-2, with a weak D call TRBD2 (6 bases). The sequencing here drew on peripheral blood, taken on day 0 of AZD1222 vaccination. CDR3 sequence reads: CAGGASGTGELFF. As DNA, the CDR3 is TGTGCCGGAGGGGCGTCCGGAACCGGGGAGCTGTTTTTT.